Shown below are 5 T cell receptor beta chains from a single sample sequenced in a study of vaccination and CD4 T cells after COVID-19 (dated 2022 in TCRdb). The sample's treatment or condition label, decoded: roughly 10-day PBMC culture with coronavirus spike peptide pools or control peptides (ViraFEST assay). Library method: PCR. The instrument given in TCRdb is Illumina iSeq 100. TCR sequencing of DNA from cultured CD4+ T cells used the Oncomine TCR Beta short-read assay at the Johns Hopkins FTIC core. TCRdb itself trimmed the public reads at Q25 with fastp, ran MiXCR and retained productive beta chains. Each record represents a unique CDR3 protein, reported with the most common genes and DNA among its rows. The sample data list 14,000 to 15,000 distinct CDR3 sequences, and roughly 52% of these were observed just once. The top ten constitute 10% to 15% of the sample. Their antigens are not known.

Sequenced: CD4+ T cells from blood, cultured in vitro. These receptor sequences come from a human donor who had recovered from COVID-19.

The chain uses TRBV30 and TRBJ2-6, with a possible D match to TRBD1 (5 bases). The CDR3 consists of 16 residues. The ends were cut back, 2 bases at V and 3 bases at J, with 14 bases in the middle. The V gene's germline CDR1 is GTSNPN and CDR2 SVGIG (reference sequence). CDR3 nucleotides: TGTGCCTGGAGTCGTGTCAGGGCTGATGGGGCCAACGTCCTGACTTTC. It codes for CAWSRVRADGANVLTF.

This clonotype showed up just a few times. V is TRBV19 and J is TRBJ1-5, with D possibly matching TRBD1 (6 bases). The V gene lost 4 bases and the J gene lost 6 bases, with 16 bases spanning the gap. The germline gives CDR1 LNHDA, CDR2 SQIVND (reference sequence). The CDR3 runs 15 residues. In DNA, the CDR3 is TGTGCCAGTAGTAAGGGGGTCGCAGGGACTCAGCCCCAGCATTTT. Translated, it gives CASSKGVAGTQPQHF.

This clonotype has only a few counts. This sequence joins TRBV20-1 and TRBJ2-7; 8 bases align to TRBD1. J was trimmed by 5 bases and V by 5 bases; bases with no gene match: 20. The CDR3 consists of 17 residues. The V gene's germline CDR1 is DFQATT and CDR2 SNEGSKA (reference sequence). DNA for the CDR3: TGCAGTGCTCGGCGTCTTCACCTCCGGGACAGGAACCACGAGCAGTACTTC. It specifies CSARRLHLRDRNHEQYF.

V usage is TRBV7-8 and J usage is TRBJ2-1; tentative D call: TRBD1 (5 bases). From germline, CDR1 is SGHVS and CDR2 FQNEAQ. The CDR3 loop spans 14 amino acids. The V and J ends lost 5 bases and 6 bases respectively, with 14 bases between them. CDR3 in amino acids: CASSIPGQGNEQFF. As DNA, the CDR3 is TGTGCCAGCAGCATTCCCGGCCAGGGCAATGAGCAGTTCTTC.

DNA of the CDR3: TGTGCCAGCAGTTACTCTTGGGAGTCGAACACCGGGGAGCTGTTTTTT. Residues: CASSYSWESNTGELFF. This rearrangement joins TRBV6-2 or TRBV6-3 to TRBJ2-2; D might be TRBD2 (5 bases). Trimming cost V 0 bases and J 0 bases, with 8 bases left between them. CDR3 length: 16 residues. The germline gives CDR1 MNHEY, CDR2 SVGEGT.